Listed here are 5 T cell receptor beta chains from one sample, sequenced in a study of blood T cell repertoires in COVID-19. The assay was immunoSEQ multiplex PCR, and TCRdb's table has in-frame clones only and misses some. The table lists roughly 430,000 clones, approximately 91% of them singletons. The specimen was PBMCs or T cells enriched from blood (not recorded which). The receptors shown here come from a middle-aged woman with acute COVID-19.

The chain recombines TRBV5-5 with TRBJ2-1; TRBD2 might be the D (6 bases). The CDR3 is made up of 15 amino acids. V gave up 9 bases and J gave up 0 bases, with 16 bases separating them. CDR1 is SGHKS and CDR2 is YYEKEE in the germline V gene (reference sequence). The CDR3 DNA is TGTGCCACTCGAAACACAGCGGGCTCCTACAATGAGCAGTTCTTC. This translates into CATRNTAGSYNEQFF.

The CDR3 reads CASSKTGASQPQHF. The DNA of the CDR3 is TGTGCCAGCAGTAAGACAGGGGCGTCCCAGCCCCAGCATTTT. The chain carries TRBV2 and TRBJ1-5; TRBD1 matches at 8 bases. This CDR3 has 14 residues. CDR1 SNHLY and CDR2 FYNNEI come from the germline V gene. The ends lost 5 bases at V and 7 bases at J; junction bases unmatched: 7.

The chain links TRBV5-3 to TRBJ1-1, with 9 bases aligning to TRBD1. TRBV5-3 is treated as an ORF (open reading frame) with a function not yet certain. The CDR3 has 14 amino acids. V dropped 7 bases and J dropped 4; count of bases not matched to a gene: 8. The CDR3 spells CARSYRGRVTEAFF. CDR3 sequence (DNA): TGTGCCAGATCCTACAGGGGGCGCGTCACTGAAGCTTTCTTT.

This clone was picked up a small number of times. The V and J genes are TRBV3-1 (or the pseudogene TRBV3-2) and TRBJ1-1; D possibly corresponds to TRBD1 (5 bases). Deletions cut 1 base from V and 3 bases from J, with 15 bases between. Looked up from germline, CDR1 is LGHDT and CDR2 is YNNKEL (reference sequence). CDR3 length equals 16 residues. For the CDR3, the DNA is TGTGCCAGCAGCCAAGCGGCACGGGGGGGTGACACTGAAGCTTTCTTT. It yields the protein CASSQAARGGDTEAFF.

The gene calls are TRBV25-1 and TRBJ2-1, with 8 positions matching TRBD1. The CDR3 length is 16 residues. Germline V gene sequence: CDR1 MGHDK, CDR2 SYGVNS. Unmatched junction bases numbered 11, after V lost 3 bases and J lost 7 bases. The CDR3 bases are TGTGCCAGCAGTGACCTCAGGACAGGGTCGGAGAATGAGCAGTTCTTC. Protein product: CASSDLRTGSENEQFF.